Listed here are 17 T cell receptor beta chains from one sample, sequenced in a study. TCRdb re-called the RT-PCR reads through MiXCR, storing one row per CDR3 protein. The sample carries about 680,000 distinct CDR3 sequences, 12% to 15% recorded once. The sequenced sample consisted of memory CD4+ T cells from blood. Every receptor here comes from a female donor in good health, serving as a healthy control.

This clonotype was seen a handful of times. The rearrangement uses TRBV6-1 and TRBJ1-6; TRBD1 aligns across 10 bases. The germline V gene has CDR1 MNHNS and CDR2 SASEGT. This CDR3 region has 17 residues. J was trimmed by 0 bases and V by 6 bases; bases with no gene match: 5. As DNA, the CDR3 is TGTGCCAGCAGCGACAGGGGGCCGAGCTCCTATAATTCACCCCTCCACTTT. It is translated as CASSDRGPSSYNSPLHF.

The V and J genes are TRBV20-1 and TRBJ1-5; TRBD1 aligns across 7 bases. The CDR3 extends over 14 amino acids. The ends lost 5 bases at V and 6 bases at J; junction bases unmatched: 10. Germline assignment: CDR1 DFQATT and CDR2 SNEGSKA (reference sequence). The CDR3 protein is CSAERQGLVQPQHF. CDR3 coding DNA: TGCAGTGCTGAAAGACAGGGTCTTGTTCAGCCCCAGCATTTT.

This chain connects TRBV20-1 to TRBJ1-1; D is possibly TRBD1 (5 bases). CDR3 length equals 11 residues. From germline, CDR1 is DFQATT and CDR2 SNEGSKA (reference sequence). CDR3 region: CRGLFNTEAFF. CDR3 coding DNA: TGCAGGGGACTGTTCAACACTGAAGCTTTCTTT.

V and J are TRBV27 and TRBJ2-1; perhaps TRBD2 as D (6 bases). The germline gives CDR1 MNHEY, CDR2 SMNVEV (reference sequence). Trimming pared 7 bases from V and 12 bases from J, leaving 22 bases between. The CDR3 loop spans 14 amino acids. CDR3 DNA: TGTGCCAGCAAGACATCGCGGGGCGGTGATACGCAGTTCTTC. This codes for CASKTSRGGDTQFF.

J is TRBJ2-7 and V is TRBV3-1; 9 nucleotides align to TRBD2. The J segment lost 1 base and the V segment lost 6 bases, leaving 7 bases of the junction unmatched. Germline loops: CDR1 LGHDT, CDR2 YNNKEL (reference sequence). The CDR3 has 15 amino acids. CDR3 nucleotides: TGTGCCAGCAGACCGACTAGCGGAGGATCCTACGAGCAGTACTTC. Protein sequence: CASRPTSGGSYEQYF.

The chain combines TRBV5-8 with TRBJ1-1, with D perhaps TRBD1 (6 bases). The V and J ends lost 4 bases and 3 bases respectively, with 13 bases between them. Per germline, CDR1 SGHTS and CDR2 YDEGEE. The CDR3 consists of 14 residues. The CDR3 sequence is CASSPGHAYTEAFF. CDR3 coding DNA: TGTGCCAGCAGCCCGGGACACGCTTACACTGAAGCTTTCTTT.

This clonotype was counted a few times. The chain couples TRBV6-5 to TRBJ1-4; possibly TRBD1 for D (6 bases). This CDR3 region has 15 residues. The V end was cut by 2 bases, the J end by 6 bases, with 13 bases between. The germline V gene has CDR1 MNHEY and CDR2 SVGAGI. CDR3 in amino acids: CASSYGAGADEKLFF. As DNA, the CDR3 is TGTGCCAGCAGTTACGGGGCAGGGGCGGATGAAAAACTGTTTTTT.

The chain links TRBV11-2 to TRBJ1-1, with TRBD1 identical over 10 bases. Per the germline V gene, CDR1 is SGHAT and CDR2 is FQNNGV. The CDR3 length is 15 residues. Trimming at V came to 5 bases and at J to 4 bases, leaving 7 bases not matched to a gene. The CDR3 bases are TGTGCCAGCAGCCCGGGACAGGGGCTAGTCACTGAAGCTTTCTTT. Translating it yields CASSPGQGLVTEAFF.

This clonotype turned up a few times. CDR3 loop: CASSLVLASGRALYVKNIQYF. In DNA form, the CDR3 reads TGCGCCAGCAGCTTGGTATTGGCTAGCGGGAGGGCCCTCTATGTCAAAAACATTCAGTACTTC. The V and J genes are TRBV5-1 and TRBJ2-4; 12 bases map to TRBD2. Germline V gene sequence: CDR1 SGHRS, CDR2 YFSETQ. V dropped 0 bases and J dropped 3; count of bases not matched to a gene: 16. The CDR3 runs to 21 residues.

The chain links TRBV20-1 to TRBJ2-2, with 10 bases that match TRBD2. The trim removed 0 bases at V and 4 bases at J, leaving 8 bases unmatched. Germline V lookup: CDR1 DFQATT, CDR2 SNEGSKA (reference sequence). The CDR3 consists of 17 residues. The DNA for the CDR3 is TGCAGTGCTAGAGACAGGACTAGCGGAAGAATCACCGGGGAGCTGTTTTTT. Translated: CSARDRTSGRITGELFF.

This clonotype was picked up many times. The chain joins TRBV29-1 to TRBJ1-4; 9 bases match TRBD1. With 4 bases clipped from V and 5 bases from J, the junction kept 2 bases outside the gene matches. Germline CDR1 and CDR2: SQVTM and ANQGSEA. The CDR3 extends over 13 amino acids. The CDR3 nucleotides are TGCAGCGTTGGGACAGGGGTAAATGAAAAACTGTTTTTT. Protein product: CSVGTGVNEKLFF.

This clonotype was picked up a small number of times. J is TRBJ2-1 and V is TRBV11-2; D is possibly TRBD2 (5 bases). Germline-derived CDR1 and CDR2 are SGHAT and FQNNGV. The CDR3 totals 15 residues. The V gene lost 3 bases and the J gene lost 8 bases, with 17 bases spanning the gap. CDR3 amino acids: CASSFGADPSYEQFF. The CDR3 DNA follows: TGTGCCAGCAGCTTCGGAGCGGACCCTTCCTATGAGCAGTTCTTC.

This clonotype was found a few times. This chain uses TRBV24-1 with TRBJ2-1; the D is unclear. CDR3 length equals 12 residues. Germline CDR1 KGHDR, CDR2 SFDVKD. The V gene lost 4 bases and the J gene lost 5 bases, with 5 bases spanning the gap. CDR3 coding DNA: TGTGCCACCAGTGAGTTCCACAATGAGCAGTTCTTC. It yields the protein CATSEFHNEQFF.

The gene calls are TRBV6-2 or TRBV6-3 and TRBJ2-7; tentative D call: TRBD2 (6 bases). The V gene lost 10 bases and the J gene lost 3 bases, with 16 bases spanning the gap. The CDR3 consists of 13 residues. CDR1 is MNHEY and CDR2 is SVGEGT in the germline V gene. The CDR3 protein is CATLAEGGYEQYF. CDR3 bases: TGTGCCACCCTTGCGGAGGGAGGCTACGAGCAGTACTTC.

This clonotype was seen at least ten times. The chain uses TRBV27 and TRBJ1-2; tentatively, D is TRBD1 (6 bases). V was pared by 2 bases and J by 7 bases, with 17 bases between. The CDR3 totals 15 residues. Germline values: CDR1 MNHEY, CDR2 SMNVEV (reference sequence). The CDR3 DNA reads as TGTGCCAGCAGTTTAATGGCAAGGCAAGGGGGTGGCTACACCTTC. It encodes CASSLMARQGGGYTF.

This chain joins TRBV20-1 and TRBJ1-5; TRBD1 might be the D (5 bases). V lost 2 bases, J lost 6 bases, and 14 bases lay in between. The CDR3 has 14 residues. Per germline, CDR1 DFQATT and CDR2 SNEGSKA (reference sequence). The CDR3 DNA reads TGCAGTGCTAGACCCAGGGTAGTCAGTCAGCCCCAGCATTTT. Residues: CSARPRVVSQPQHF.

The table lists this clonotype with a few counts. The chain links TRBV7-2 to TRBJ1-5, with TRBD1 matching 10 bases. This CDR3 is built from 16 residues. CDR1 is SGHTA and CDR2 is FQGNSA in the germline V gene. The V gene end was trimmed by 1 base and the J gene end by 7 bases; junction bases not matched to a gene: 7. The CDR3 DNA reads TGTGCCAGCAGCTTAGAGTTTGGGACAGGGGAACAGCCCCAGCATTTT. Its translation is CASSLEFGTGEQPQHF.